Sequencing of this TCR beta chain was carried out in a study of identical twins. This clonotype was found a few times. V was pared by 5 bases and J by 5 bases, with 4 bases of the junction left unmatched. This CDR3 is 14 amino acids long. CDR1 and CDR2 (germline): SGHAT, FQNNGV. A universal primer site was added by template switching, and unique molecular identifiers were carried by the cDNA. TCRdb recomputed calls from the 5' RACE reads with MiXCR, one row per CDR3 protein. Among about 250,000 distinct CDR3 sequences, about 7.5% were seen once, and the ten largest hold roughly 5.4%. The data were also submitted as part of a second study, on yellow fever vaccine responses in identical twins.

The source material was CD8+ T cells sorted from blood. The origin of this receptor is a young woman in good health. The chain links TRBV11-2 to TRBJ2-5; 11 bases are a match to TRBD2. In DNA form, the CDR3 reads TGTGCCAGCAGCATACTAGCGGGGGTTGAGACCCAGTACTTC. Translated, it gives CASSILAGVETQYF.